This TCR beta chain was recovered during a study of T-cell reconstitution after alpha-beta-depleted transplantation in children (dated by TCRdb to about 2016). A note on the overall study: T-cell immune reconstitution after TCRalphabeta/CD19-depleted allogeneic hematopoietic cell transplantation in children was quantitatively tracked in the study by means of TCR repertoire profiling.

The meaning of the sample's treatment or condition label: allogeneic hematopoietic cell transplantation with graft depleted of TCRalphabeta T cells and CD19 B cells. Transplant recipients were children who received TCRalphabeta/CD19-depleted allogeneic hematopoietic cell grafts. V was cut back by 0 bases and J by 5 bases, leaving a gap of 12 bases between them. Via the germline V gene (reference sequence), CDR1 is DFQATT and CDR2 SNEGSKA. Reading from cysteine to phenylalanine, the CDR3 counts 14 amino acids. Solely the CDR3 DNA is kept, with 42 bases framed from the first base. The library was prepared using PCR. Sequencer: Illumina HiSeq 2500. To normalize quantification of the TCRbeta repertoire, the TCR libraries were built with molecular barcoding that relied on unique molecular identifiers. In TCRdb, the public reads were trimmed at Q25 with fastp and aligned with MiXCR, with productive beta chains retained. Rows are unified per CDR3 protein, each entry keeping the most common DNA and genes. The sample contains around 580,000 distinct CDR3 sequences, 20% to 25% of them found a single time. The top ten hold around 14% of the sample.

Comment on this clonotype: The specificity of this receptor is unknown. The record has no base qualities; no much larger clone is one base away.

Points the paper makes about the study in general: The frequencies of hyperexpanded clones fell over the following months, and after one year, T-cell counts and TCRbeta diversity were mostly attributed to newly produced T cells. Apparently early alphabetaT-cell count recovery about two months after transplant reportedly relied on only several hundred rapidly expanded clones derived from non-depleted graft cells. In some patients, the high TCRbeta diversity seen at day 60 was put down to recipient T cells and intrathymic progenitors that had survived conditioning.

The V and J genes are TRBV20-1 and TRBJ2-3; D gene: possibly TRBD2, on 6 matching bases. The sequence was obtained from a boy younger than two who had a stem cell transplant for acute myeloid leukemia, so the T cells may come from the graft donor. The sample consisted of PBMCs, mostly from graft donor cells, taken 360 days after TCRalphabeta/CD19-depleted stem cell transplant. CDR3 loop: CSARDGTLKDTQYF. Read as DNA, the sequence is TGCAGTGCTAGAGATGGGACTTTGAAAGATACGCAGTATTTT.